This T cell receptor (beta chain) was observed in a study of cytomegalovirus exposure and HLA in healthy donors. In the study overall: A previous analysis identified 95 million to 120 million unique TCR beta sequences derived from 180 million or so T cells. Overall study findings and caveats: Common viral pathogens seemed to be connected with several of the most significant clusters, according to a later analysis. Earlier analysis found most TCR beta V segments productive about 87% or about 30% of the time. Usually a TCR sequence was rare, but some public TCRs were found in many donors.

The PCR was carried out with 60 Vbeta primers and 13 Jbeta primers. Sequencing was performed with immunoSEQ multiplex PCR; in TCRdb, only in-frame clones are kept and a portion is missing. The data show around 120,000 clones, with approximately 85% seen just once and about 1.8% held by the top ten. V was pared by 3 bases and J by 0 bases, with 15 bases between. The CDR3 totals 16 residues. The germline CDR1 and CDR2 sequences are MGHRA and YSYEKL. Concerning this clone itself: What it binds is not known.

The sequencing input was PBMCs. The sequence derives from a boy aged 5-17 years in good health and CMV-seronegative. The rearrangement joins TRBV4-1 to TRBJ2-7; maybe TRBD1 (6 bases). DNA for the CDR3: TGCGCCAGCAGCCAGGCACTCTTAGGGGGCTCCTACGAGCAGTACTTC. This translates into CASSQALLGGSYEQYF.